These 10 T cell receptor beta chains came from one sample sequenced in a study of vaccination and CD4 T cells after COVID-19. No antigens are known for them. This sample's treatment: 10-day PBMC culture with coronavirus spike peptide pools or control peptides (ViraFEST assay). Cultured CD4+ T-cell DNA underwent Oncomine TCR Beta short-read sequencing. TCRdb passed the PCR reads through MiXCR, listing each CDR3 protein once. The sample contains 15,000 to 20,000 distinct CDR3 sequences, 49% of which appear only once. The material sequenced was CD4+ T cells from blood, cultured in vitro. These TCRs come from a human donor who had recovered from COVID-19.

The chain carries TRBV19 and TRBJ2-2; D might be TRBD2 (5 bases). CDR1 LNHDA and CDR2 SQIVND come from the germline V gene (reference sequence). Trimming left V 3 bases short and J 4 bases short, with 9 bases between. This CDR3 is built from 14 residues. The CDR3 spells CASSIGSGTGELFF. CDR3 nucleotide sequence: TGTGCCAGTAGTATTGGGAGCGGCACCGGGGAGCTGTTTTTT.

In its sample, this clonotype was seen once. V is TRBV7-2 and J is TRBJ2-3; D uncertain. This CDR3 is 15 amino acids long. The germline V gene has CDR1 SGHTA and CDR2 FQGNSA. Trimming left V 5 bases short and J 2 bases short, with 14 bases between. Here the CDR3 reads CASSHIGHNTDTQYF. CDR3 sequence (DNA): TGTGCCAGCAGCCACATTGGGCACAACACAGATACGCAGTATTTT.

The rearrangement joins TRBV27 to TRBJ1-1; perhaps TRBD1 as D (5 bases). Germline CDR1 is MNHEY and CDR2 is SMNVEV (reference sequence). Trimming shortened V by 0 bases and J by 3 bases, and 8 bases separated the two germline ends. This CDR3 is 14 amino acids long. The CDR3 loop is CASSLSGAYTEAFF. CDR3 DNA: TGTGCCAGCAGTTTATCTGGGGCGTACACTGAAGCTTTCTTT.

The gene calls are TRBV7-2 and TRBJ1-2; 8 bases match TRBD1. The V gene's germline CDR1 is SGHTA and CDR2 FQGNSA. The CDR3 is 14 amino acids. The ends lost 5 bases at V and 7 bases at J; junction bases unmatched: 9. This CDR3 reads CASSLRGQGGGYTF. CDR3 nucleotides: TGTGCCAGCAGCCTACGAGGACAGGGAGGTGGCTACACCTTC.

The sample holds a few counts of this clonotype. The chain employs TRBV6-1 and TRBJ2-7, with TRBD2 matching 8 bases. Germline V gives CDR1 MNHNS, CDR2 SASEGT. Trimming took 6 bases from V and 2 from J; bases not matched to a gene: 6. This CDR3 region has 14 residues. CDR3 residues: CASSDLGGAYEQYF. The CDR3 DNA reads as TGTGCCAGCAGCGATCTCGGGGGGGCCTACGAGCAGTACTTC.

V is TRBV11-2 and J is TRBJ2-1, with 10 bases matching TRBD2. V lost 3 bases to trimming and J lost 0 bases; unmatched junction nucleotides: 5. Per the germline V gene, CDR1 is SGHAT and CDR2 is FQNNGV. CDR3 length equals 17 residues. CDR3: CASSFPRLAGSYNEQFF. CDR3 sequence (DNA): TGTGCCAGCAGCTTCCCCCGACTAGCGGGCTCCTACAATGAGCAGTTCTTC.

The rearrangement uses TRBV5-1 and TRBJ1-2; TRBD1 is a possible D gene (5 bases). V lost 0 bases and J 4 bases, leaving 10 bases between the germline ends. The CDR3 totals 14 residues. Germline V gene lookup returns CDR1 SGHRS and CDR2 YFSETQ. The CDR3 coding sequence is TGCGCCAGCAGCTTGGCTGGGGGAGGCTATGGCTACACCTTC. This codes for CASSLAGGGYGYTF.

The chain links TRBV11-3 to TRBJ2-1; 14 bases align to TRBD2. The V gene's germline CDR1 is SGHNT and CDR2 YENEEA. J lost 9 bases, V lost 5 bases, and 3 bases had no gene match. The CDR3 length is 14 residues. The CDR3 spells CASSRLAGGGEQFF. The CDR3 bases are TGTGCCAGCAGCCGACTAGCGGGAGGGGGTGAGCAGTTCTTC.

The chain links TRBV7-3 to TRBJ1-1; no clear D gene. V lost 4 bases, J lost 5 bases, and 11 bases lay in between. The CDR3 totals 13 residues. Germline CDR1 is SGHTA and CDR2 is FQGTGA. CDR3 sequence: CASSSQAGTEAFF. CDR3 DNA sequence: TGTGCCAGCAGCTCCCAAGCGGGGACTGAAGCTTTCTTT.

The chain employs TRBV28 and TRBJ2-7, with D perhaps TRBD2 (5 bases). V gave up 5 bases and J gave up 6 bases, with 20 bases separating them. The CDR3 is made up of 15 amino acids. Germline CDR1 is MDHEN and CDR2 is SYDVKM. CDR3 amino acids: CASSLKNPLDCEQYF. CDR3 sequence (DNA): TGTGCCAGCAGTCTGAAAAACCCACTAGATTGCGAGCAGTACTTC.